The 17 T cell receptor beta chains below were found in one sample sequenced in a study of blood T cell repertoires in COVID-19. Only in-frame clones appear in the TCRdb table, and some are missing; sequencing was by immunoSEQ multiplex PCR. The data hold more than 50,000 clones, with approximately 91% observed a single time. The sequenced sample consisted of peripheral blood. Every receptor here comes from a human donor in a cohort sampled during active COVID-19.

The chain recombines TRBV5-6 with TRBJ2-7; D perhaps matches TRBD1 (5 bases). This CDR3 comprises 13 residues. The V gene's germline CDR1 is SGHDT and CDR2 YYEEEE. Trimming removed 6 bases from V and 3 bases from J, with 13 bases in between. CDR3 amino acids: CASTRDTVYEQYF. The CDR3 nucleotides read TGTGCCAGCACCAGGGATACTGTCTACGAGCAGTACTTC. The full variable domain, its missing parts supplied by reference TRBV5-6 and TRBJ2-7, is DAGVTQSPTHLIKTRGQQVTLRCSPKSGHDTVSWYQQALGQGPQFIFQYYEEEERQRGNFPDRFSGHQFPNYSSELNVNALLLGDSALYLCASTRDTVYEQYFGPGTRLTVT.

The CDR3, as DNA: TGTGCCAGCAGCCAAGATTTTGCCCAGCGGGAGACCTACGAGCAGTACTTC. It is translated as CASSQDFAQRETYEQYF. This chain joins TRBV3-1 (or the pseudogene TRBV3-2) and TRBJ2-7, with 8 bases matching TRBD2. This CDR3 contains 17 residues. Per germline, CDR1 LGHDT and CDR2 YNNKEL (reference sequence). V shed 0 bases, J shed 2 bases, and the junction held 9 bases outside the gene matches.

The chain uses TRBV11-3 and TRBJ2-3; no firm D call. This CDR3 spans 15 amino acids. Trimming left V 0 bases short and J 2 bases short, with 9 bases between. Germline V gene data show CDR1 as SGHNT and CDR2 as YENEEA. The CDR3 spells CASSLEGPPTDTQYF. In DNA form, the CDR3 reads TGTGCCAGCAGCTTAGAGGGCCCCCCCACAGATACGCAGTATTTT.

The chain carries TRBV5-1 and TRBJ2-7; possibly TRBD1 for D (5 bases). This CDR3 region has 20 residues. Per the germline V gene, CDR1 is SGHRS and CDR2 is YFSETQ. Trimming cost V 0 bases and J 7 bases, with 32 bases left between them. The CDR3 bases are TGCGCCAGCAGCTTGGTAAGGGCAGGGTCAGTTCGGTCCCCTAAGTGGGAGCAGTACTTC. Its translation is CASSLVRAGSVRSPKWEQYF.

DNA for the CDR3: TGTGCCACCGCCCTAAACAGGGGGTTTTACAATGAGCAGTTCTTC. Translation: CATALNRGFYNEQFF. The rearrangement links TRBV19 to TRBJ2-1; 8 bases map to TRBD1. The germline V gene encodes CDR1 LNHDA and CDR2 SQIVND (reference sequence). CDR3 length: 15 residues. Losses at the gene ends were 10 bases for V and 4 bases for J; bases not matched to a gene: 12.

The rearrangement links TRBV24-1 to TRBJ2-1; 12 bases are shared with TRBD2. The CDR3 covers 17 residues. The germline V gene encodes CDR1 KGHDR and CDR2 SFDVKD. V gave up 5 bases and J gave up 7 bases; unmatched junction bases: 11. The CDR3 sequence is CATSALETSGSWNEQFF. CDR3 in DNA: TGTGCCACCAGTGCCCTGGAGACTAGCGGGAGTTGGAATGAGCAGTTCTTC.

This chain joins TRBV15 and TRBJ2-5; D is possibly TRBD1 (8 bases). The CDR3 contains 14 residues. Deletions cut 2 bases from V and 4 bases from J, with 11 bases between. Germline values: CDR1 LNHNV, CDR2 YYDKDF (reference sequence). The CDR3 nucleotides are TGTGCCACCAGCAGAAGCGGGACAGGAGAGACCCAGTACTTC. This translates into CATSRSGTGETQYF.

The chain employs TRBV11-3 and TRBJ1-1; the D gene is possibly TRBD1 (5 bases). This CDR3 is built from 14 residues. V lost 7 bases to trimming and J lost 1 base, with 13 bases between them. CDR1 SGHNT and CDR2 YENEEA come from the germline V gene. The CDR3 DNA is TGTGCCAGCACCCCTGGGGCAGCGAACACTGAAGCTTTCTTT. Protein: CASTPGAANTEAFF.

V and J are TRBV5-6 and TRBJ2-5, with 7 bases aligning to TRBD1. V gave up 4 bases and J gave up 4 bases; unmatched junction bases: 10. The CDR3 runs 15 residues. Germline CDR1 is SGHDT and CDR2 is YYEEEE. Written as DNA, the CDR3 is TGTGCCAGCAGCCTCCTACAGGGGCAGGTAGAGACCCAGTACTTC. Amino acids: CASSLLQGQVETQYF.

The chain uses TRBV19 and TRBJ2-1, with D possibly TRBD2 on 5 matching bases. V lost 6 bases, J lost 5 bases, and 14 bases lay in between. The CDR3 is 14 residues long. Per the germline V gene, CDR1 is LNHDA and CDR2 is SQIVND (reference sequence). The CDR3 DNA sequence: TGTGCCAGTAGGGCTGGGAGTCCCGACAATGAGCAGTTCTTC. Protein sequence: CASRAGSPDNEQFF. The variable domain in full, with the rest retrieved from reference TRBV19 and TRBJ2-1, is DGGITQSPKYLFRKEGQNVTLSCEQNLNHDAMYWYRQDPGQGLRLIYYSQIVNDFQKGDIAEGYSVSREKKESFPLTVTSAQKNPTAFYLCASRAGSPDNEQFFGPGTRLTVL.

The chain uses TRBV27 and TRBJ1-5, with D unclear. The V end lost 5 bases, the J end lost 0 bases, and 14 bases lay between the germline ends. The CDR3 spans 16 residues. Germline V gives CDR1 MNHEY, CDR2 SMNVEV (reference sequence). The CDR3: CASSPDRRYSNQPQHF. Written as DNA, the CDR3 is TGTGCCAGCAGTCCCGACCGGAGGTATAGCAATCAGCCCCAGCATTTT.

The CDR3 is CASSTMTSGRTDTQYF. The DNA for the CDR3 is TGCGCCAGCAGCACCATGACTAGCGGGCGCACAGATACGCAGTATTTT. The chain recombines TRBV5-1 with TRBJ2-3; 10 bases are shared with TRBD2. Germline CDR1 and CDR2: SGHRS and YFSETQ. Losses at the gene ends were 4 bases for V and 1 base for J; bases not matched to a gene: 6. The CDR3 consists of 16 residues.

This chain links TRBV19 with TRBJ2-1, with D maybe TRBD2 (6 bases). Trimming removed 7 bases from V and 14 bases from J, with 24 bases in between. There are 14 residues in the CDR3. CDR1 and CDR2 (germline): LNHDA, SQIVND (reference sequence). The CDR3 DNA sequence: TGTGCCAGTACCAAGACTAGAGTTAGTCCGGTGGAGTTCTTC. Its translation: CASTKTRVSPVEFF.

This chain links TRBV9 with TRBJ1-3, with 9 bases fitting TRBD1. Germline CDR1 is SGDLS and CDR2 is YYNGEE. This CDR3 region has 16 residues. V shed 4 bases and J 4 bases; nucleotides not matched to a gene: 9. The CDR3 here is CASSPIPTGGGNTIYF. CDR3 nucleotide sequence: TGTGCCAGCAGCCCTATACCTACAGGGGGCGGAAACACCATATATTTT.

V usage is TRBV19 and J usage is TRBJ1-4; 9 nucleotides align to TRBD1. CDR3 length: 14 residues. With 6 bases clipped from V and 6 bases from J, the junction kept 5 bases outside the gene matches. CDR1 is LNHDA, CDR2 SQIVND, per germline (reference sequence). The CDR3 loop is CASRNRGHDEKLFF. The CDR3 DNA reads as TGTGCCAGTAGGAACAGGGGGCATGATGAAAAACTGTTTTTT.

V gene TRBV19 combines with J gene TRBJ2-4; weak D call: TRBD1 (6 bases). Germline V CDR1 and CDR2: LNHDA, SQIVND (reference sequence). V dropped 3 bases and J dropped 9 bases, with 18 bases sitting between them. The CDR3 runs to 15 residues. CDR3 region: CASSIAPGGLGIQYF. The CDR3 region has the DNA TGTGCCAGTAGTATCGCCCCTGGGGGCTTAGGCATTCAGTACTTC.

The V call is TRBV4-3, the J call TRBJ1-3; maybe TRBD1 (5 bases). Trimming removed 3 bases at V and 1 base at J, with 13 bases between. Germline CDR1 is LGHNA and CDR2 is YSLEER. This CDR3 spans 16 amino acids. The CDR3 DNA is TGCGCCAGCAGCCAGGCTGGGGGGGGATCTGGAAACACCATATATTTT. Its translation is CASSQAGGGSGNTIYF.